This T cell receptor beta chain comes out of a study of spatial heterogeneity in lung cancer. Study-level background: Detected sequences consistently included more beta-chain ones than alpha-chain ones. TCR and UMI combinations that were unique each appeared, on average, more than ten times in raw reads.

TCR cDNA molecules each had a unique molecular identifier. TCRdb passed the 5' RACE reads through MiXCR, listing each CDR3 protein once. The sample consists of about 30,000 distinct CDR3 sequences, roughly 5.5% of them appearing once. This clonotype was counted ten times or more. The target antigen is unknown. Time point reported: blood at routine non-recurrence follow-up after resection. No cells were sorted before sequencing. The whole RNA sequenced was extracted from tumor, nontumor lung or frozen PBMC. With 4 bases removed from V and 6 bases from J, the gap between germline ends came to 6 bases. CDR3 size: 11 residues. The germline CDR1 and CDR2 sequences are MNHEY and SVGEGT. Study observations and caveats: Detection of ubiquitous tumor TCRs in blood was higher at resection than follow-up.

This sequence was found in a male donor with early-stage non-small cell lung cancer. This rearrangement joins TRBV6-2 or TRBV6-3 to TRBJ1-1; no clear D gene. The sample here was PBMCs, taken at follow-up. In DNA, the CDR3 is TGTGCCAGCAGTTCAGGTCCTGAAGCTTTCTTT. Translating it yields CASSSGPEAFF.